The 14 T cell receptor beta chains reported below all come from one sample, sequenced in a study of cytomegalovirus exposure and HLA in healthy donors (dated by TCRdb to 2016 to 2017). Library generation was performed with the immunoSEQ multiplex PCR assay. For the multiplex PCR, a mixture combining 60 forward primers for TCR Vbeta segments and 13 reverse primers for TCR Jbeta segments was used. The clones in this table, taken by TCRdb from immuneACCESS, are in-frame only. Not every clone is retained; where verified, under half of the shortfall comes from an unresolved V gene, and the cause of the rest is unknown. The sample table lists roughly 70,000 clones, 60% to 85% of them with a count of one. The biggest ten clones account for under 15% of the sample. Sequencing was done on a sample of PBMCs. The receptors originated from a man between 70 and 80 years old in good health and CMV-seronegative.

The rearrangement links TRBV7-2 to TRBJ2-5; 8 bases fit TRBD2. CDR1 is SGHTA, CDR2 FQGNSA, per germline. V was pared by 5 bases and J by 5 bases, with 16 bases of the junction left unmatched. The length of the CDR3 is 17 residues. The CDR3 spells CASSSRLVGGARETQYF. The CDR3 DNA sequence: TGTGCCAGCAGCAGCCGCCTCGTCGGGGGGGCTCGGGAGACCCAGTACTTC.

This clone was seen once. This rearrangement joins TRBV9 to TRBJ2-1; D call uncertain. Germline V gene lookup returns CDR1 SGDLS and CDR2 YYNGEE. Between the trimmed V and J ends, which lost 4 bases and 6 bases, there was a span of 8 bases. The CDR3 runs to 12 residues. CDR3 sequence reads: CASSPSGNEQFF. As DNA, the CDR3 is TGTGCCAGCAGCCCATCGGGCAATGAGCAGTTCTTC.

In nucleotides, the CDR3 is TGCACCACTGAACTAGCGGGAGTGTTTTTTGTTAGCAATGAGCAGTTCTTC. This translates into CTTELAGVFFVSNEQFF. V is TRBV29-1 and J is TRBJ2-1, with TRBD2 identical over 11 bases. Germline V gene sequence: CDR1 SQVTM, CDR2 ANQGSEA. The CDR3 covers 17 residues.

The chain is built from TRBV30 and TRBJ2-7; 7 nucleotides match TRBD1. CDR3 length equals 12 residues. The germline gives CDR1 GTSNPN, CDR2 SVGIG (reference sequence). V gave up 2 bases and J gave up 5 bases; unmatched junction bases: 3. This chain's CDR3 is CAWSITGDEQYF. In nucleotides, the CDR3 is TGTGCCTGGAGTATTACAGGGGACGAGCAGTACTTC.

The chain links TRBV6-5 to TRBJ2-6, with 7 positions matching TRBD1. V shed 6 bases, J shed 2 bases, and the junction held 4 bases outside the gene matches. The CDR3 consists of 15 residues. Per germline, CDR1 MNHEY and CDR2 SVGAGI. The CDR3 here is CASRPGTAGANVLTF. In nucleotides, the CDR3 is TGTGCCAGCAGGCCCGGGACAGCTGGGGCCAACGTCCTGACTTTC.

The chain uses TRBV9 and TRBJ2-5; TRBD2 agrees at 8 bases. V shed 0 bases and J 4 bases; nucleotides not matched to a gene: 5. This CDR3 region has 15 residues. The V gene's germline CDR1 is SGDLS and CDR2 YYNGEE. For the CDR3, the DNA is TGTGCCAGCAGCGTAGGAGGACTAGCCCTAGAGACCCAGTACTTC. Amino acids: CASSVGGLALETQYF.

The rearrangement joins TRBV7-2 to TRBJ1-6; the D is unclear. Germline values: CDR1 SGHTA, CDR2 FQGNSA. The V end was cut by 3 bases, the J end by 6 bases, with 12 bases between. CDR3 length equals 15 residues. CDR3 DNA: TGTGCCAGCAGCTTGGGGAGCGTTGGTAATTCACCCCTCCACTTT. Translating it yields CASSLGSVGNSPLHF. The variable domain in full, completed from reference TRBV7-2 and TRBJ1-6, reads GAGVSQSPSNKVTEKGKDVELRCDPISGHTALYWYRQSLGQGLEFLIYFQGNSAPDKSGLPSDRFSAERTGGSVSTLTIQRTQQEDSAVYLCASSLGSVGNSPLHFGNGTRLTVT.

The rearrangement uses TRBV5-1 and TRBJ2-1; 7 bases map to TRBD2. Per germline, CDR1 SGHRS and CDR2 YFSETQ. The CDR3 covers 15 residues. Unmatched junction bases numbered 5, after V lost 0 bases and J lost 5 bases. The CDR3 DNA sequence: TGCGCCAGCAGCTTGGTTTTGCTAGCGGACAATGAGCAGTTCTTC. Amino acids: CASSLVLLADNEQFF.

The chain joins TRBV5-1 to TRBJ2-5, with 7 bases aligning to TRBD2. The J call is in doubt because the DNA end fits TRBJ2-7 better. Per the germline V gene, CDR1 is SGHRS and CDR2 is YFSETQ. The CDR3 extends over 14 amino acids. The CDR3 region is CASSLGLADYEQYF. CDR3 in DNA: TGCGCCAGCAGCTTGGGCCTAGCGGACTACGAGCAGTACTTC.

CDR3 nucleotides: TGTGCCAGCAGCCCCTGGACAGGCAGATACGAGCAGTACTTC. This codes for CASSPWTGRYEQYF. The chain recombines TRBV13 with TRBJ2-5; 7 bases match TRBD1. The better agreement between TRBJ2-7 and the DNA end casts doubt on the J call. The CDR3 is 14 amino acids. Germline V CDR1 and CDR2: PRHDT, FYEKMQ (reference sequence).

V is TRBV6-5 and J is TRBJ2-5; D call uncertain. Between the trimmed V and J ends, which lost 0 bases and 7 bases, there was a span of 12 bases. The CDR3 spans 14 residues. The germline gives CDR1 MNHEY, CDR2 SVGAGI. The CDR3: CASSYSTTPGTQYF. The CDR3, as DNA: TGTGCCAGCAGTTACTCGACCACCCCAGGGACCCAGTACTTC.

CDR3 in DNA: TGTGCCAGCAGTGGAAAGGGGGCCAGTGTGACCCAGTACTTC. Protein product: CASSGKGASVTQYF. This chain links TRBV2 with TRBJ2-5; 7 bases agree with TRBD1. The CDR3 totals 14 residues. Germline CDR1 reads SNHLY; CDR2 reads FYNNEI. Trimming cost V 4 bases and J 7 bases; bases outside gene matches: 9.

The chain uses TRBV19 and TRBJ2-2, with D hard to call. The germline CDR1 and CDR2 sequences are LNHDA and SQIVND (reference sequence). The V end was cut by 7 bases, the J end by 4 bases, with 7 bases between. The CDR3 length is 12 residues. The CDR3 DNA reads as TGTGCCAGTAACTCACGCACCGGGGAGCTGTTTTTT. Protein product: CASNSRTGELFF.

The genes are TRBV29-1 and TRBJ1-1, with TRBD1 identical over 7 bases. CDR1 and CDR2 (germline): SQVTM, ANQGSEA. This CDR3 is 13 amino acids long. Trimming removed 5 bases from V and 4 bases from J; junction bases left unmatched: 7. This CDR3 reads CSVNRGLGTEAFF. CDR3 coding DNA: TGCAGCGTTAACAGGGGCCTTGGCACTGAAGCTTTCTTT.